Shown below are 30 T cell receptor beta chains from a single sample sequenced in a study of shared clonotypes between healthy human individuals. Generated by immunoSEQ multiplex PCR, the TCRdb table keeps only in-frame clones and is missing some. The profile shows roughly 2 million clones, roughly 95% of them singletons. The source material was naive CD4+ T cells sorted from blood. The subset was: CD45RA+ positively selected. These TCRs come from a man between 18 and 35 years old in good health.

This clone was observed a single time. The V and J genes are TRBV29-1 and TRBJ1-3, with 9 bases identical to TRBD1. The ends lost 3 bases at V and 4 bases at J; junction bases unmatched: 4. The germline gives CDR1 SQVTM, CDR2 ANQGSEA. CDR3 size: 14 residues. CDR3 coding DNA: TGCAGCGTTGACCGAACAGGGGGCGGAAACACCATATATTTT. Translating gives CSVDRTGGGNTIYF.

The V call is TRBV14, the J call TRBJ2-3, with D hard to call. The CDR3 runs to 12 residues. The V end was cut by 2 bases, the J end by 7 bases, with 7 bases between. Germline CDR1 SGHDN, CDR2 FVKESK. The CDR3 region has the DNA TGTGCCAGCAGCCAAATCTCGTATACGCAGTATTTT. The encoded protein is CASSQISYTQYF.

The chain couples TRBV6-1 to TRBJ1-5, with TRBD1 matching 11 bases. V shed 8 bases, J shed 5 bases, and the junction held 8 bases outside the gene matches. This CDR3 is built from 15 residues. CDR1 and CDR2 (germline): MNHNS, SASEGT. The CDR3 DNA sequence: TGTGCCAGCCACGAAGGGGACAGGGGGTATCAGCCCCAGCATTTT. Its protein is CASHEGDRGYQPQHF.

The chain combines TRBV7-9 with TRBJ2-5, with 7 bases that match TRBD1. The germline V gene encodes CDR1 SEHNR and CDR2 FQNEAQ (reference sequence). The V segment lost 7 bases and the J segment 2 bases; nucleotides outside the gene matches: 10. CDR3 size: 15 residues. CDR3 in DNA: TGTGCCAGCACCCCGTTCGGGACAGAACAAGAGACCCAGTACTTC. Protein product: CASTPFGTEQETQYF. The complete variable domain, with remaining parts taken from reference TRBV7-9 and TRBJ2-5, reads DTGVSQNPRHKITKRGQNVTFRCDPISEHNRLYWYRQTLGQGPEFLTYFQNEAQLEKSRLLSDRFSAERPKGSFSTLEIQRTEQGDSAMYLCASTPFGTEQETQYFGPGTRLLVL.

The chain uses TRBV18 and TRBJ1-2; 7 positions match TRBD1. Germline V gives CDR1 KGHSH, CDR2 LQKENI. Unmatched junction bases numbered 10, after V lost 4 bases and J lost 8 bases. This CDR3 has 14 residues. The chain's CDR3 is CASSQADRDGGYTF. The CDR3 DNA sequence: TGTGCCAGCTCACAGGCTGACAGGGATGGCGGCTACACCTTC.

The V and J genes are TRBV19 and TRBJ1-5; D uncertain. Germline V gene lookup returns CDR1 LNHDA and CDR2 SQIVND (reference sequence). V was pared by 2 bases and J by 2 bases, with 16 bases between. CDR3 size: 17 residues. The CDR3 sequence is CASSIMATALGNQPQHF. In DNA, the CDR3 is TGTGCCAGTAGTATAATGGCGACCGCGCTGGGCAATCAGCCCCAGCATTTT.

The chain recombines TRBV9 with TRBJ1-3; TRBD1 matches at 8 bases. V shed 3 bases and J 0 bases; nucleotides not matched to a gene: 5. CDR1 is SGDLS, CDR2 YYNGEE, per germline. There are 16 residues in the CDR3. The CDR3 DNA sequence: TGTGCCAGCAGCGCGACAGGGGCCGTCTCTGGAAACACCATATATTTT. It encodes CASSATGAVSGNTIYF.

A single count supports this clone. This chain connects TRBV5-4 to TRBJ2-7; TRBD2 matches at 9 bases. The germline CDR1 and CDR2 sequences are SGHNT and YYREEE (reference sequence). This CDR3 has 14 amino acids. Trimming cost V 3 bases and J 3 bases; bases outside gene matches: 4. The CDR3 loop reads CASSSRTSDYEQYF. The CDR3 nucleotides are TGTGCCAGCAGCTCTCGGACTAGCGACTACGAGCAGTACTTC.

The J gene is TRBJ1-1, the V gene TRBV14; unclear D gene. Between the trimmed V and J ends, which lost 3 bases and 4 bases, there was a span of 3 bases. Germline assignment: CDR1 SGHDN and CDR2 FVKESK. The CDR3 contains 11 residues. CDR3 residues: CASSQFTEAFF. CDR3 nucleotide sequence: TGTGCCAGCAGCCAGTTCACTGAAGCTTTCTTT. Full variable domain (outside the CDR3, taken from reference TRBV14 and TRBJ1-1): EAGVTQFPSHSVIEKGQTVTLRCDPISGHDNLYWYRRVMGKEIKFLLHFVKESKQDESGMPNNRFLAERTGGTYSTLKVQPAELEDSGVYFCASSQFTEAFFGQGTRLTVV.

The chain is built from TRBV2 and TRBJ2-5; D is ambiguous. The V gene's germline CDR1 is SNHLY and CDR2 FYNNEI. The CDR3 loop spans 11 amino acids. Trimming cost V 7 bases and J 1 base, with 4 bases left between them. CDR3 region: CASKIQETQYF. The CDR3, as DNA: TGTGCCAGCAAGATCCAAGAGACCCAGTACTTC. Complete variable domain (other parts from reference TRBV2 and TRBJ2-5): EPEVTQTPSHQVTQMGQEVILRCVPISNHLYFYWYRQILGQKVEFLVSFYNNEISEKSEIFDDQFSVERPDGSNFTLKIRSTKLEDSAMYFCASKIQETQYFGPGTRLLVL.

J is TRBJ2-1 and V is TRBV29-1; 7 bases agree with TRBD2. J gave up 6 bases and V 6 bases, and 5 bases lay outside the gene matches. This CDR3 region has 12 residues. Germline CDR1 is SQVTM and CDR2 is ANQGSEA. For the CDR3, the DNA is TGCAGCGTGAGACTAGCCCCCAATGAGCAGTTCTTC. This sequence encodes CSVRLAPNEQFF.

Turning to this clone: Distinct nucleotide sequences in the sample also encode this CDR3. This chain uses TRBV5-1 with TRBJ1-3, with 7 bases that match TRBD1. Germline V CDR1 and CDR2: SGHRS, YFSETQ. Trimming removed 0 bases from V and 3 bases from J; junction bases left unmatched: 0. There are 14 residues in the CDR3. CDR3 residues: CASSLAGGGNTIYF. CDR3 DNA: TGCGCCAGCAGCTTGGCAGGGGGTGGAAACACCATATATTTT.

The rearrangement links TRBV6-5 to TRBJ1-6; 7 bases line up with TRBD1. The CDR3 is 15 amino acids. Trimming took 4 bases from V and 7 from J; bases not matched to a gene: 7. Germline lookup yields CDR1 MNHEY and CDR2 SVGAGI. The CDR3 region is CASSLDTGANSPLHF. The CDR3 nucleotides are TGTGCCAGCAGTTTAGACACAGGGGCGAATTCACCCCTCCACTTT.

The V and J genes are TRBV5-4 and TRBJ2-5, with D perhaps TRBD2 (5 bases). The V end was cut by 2 bases, the J end by 4 bases, with 9 bases between. The CDR3 is made up of 13 amino acids. CDR1 SGHNT and CDR2 YYREEE come from the germline V gene (reference sequence). The CDR3 nucleotides are TGTGCCAGCAGCTTAGGACTCATAGAGACCCAGTACTTC. It specifies CASSLGLIETQYF.

The chain employs TRBV11-2 and TRBJ2-5, with D possibly matching TRBD2 (6 bases). The V and J ends lost 1 base and 6 bases respectively, with 15 bases between them. CDR1 and CDR2 (germline): SGHAT, FQNNGV. The CDR3 has 15 residues. The CDR3 nucleotides read TGTGCCAGCAGCTTAGCGGGACTTAGCAAACAGACCCAGTACTTC. This sequence encodes CASSLAGLSKQTQYF.

This chain joins TRBV5-1 and TRBJ2-1; D is perhaps TRBD1 (6 bases). There are 16 residues in the CDR3. CDR1 SGHRS and CDR2 YFSETQ come from the germline V gene. Between the trimmed V and J ends, which lost 3 bases and 0 bases, there was a span of 13 bases. In DNA form, the CDR3 reads TGCGCCAGCAGCTGGATACAGGGCTTCTCCTACAATGAGCAGTTCTTC. Translated: CASSWIQGFSYNEQFF.

The J gene is TRBJ2-5, the V gene TRBV5-1; D remains unclear. V was shortened by 5 bases and J by 4 bases, with 12 bases between the two germline ends. CDR1 SGHRS and CDR2 YFSETQ come from the germline V gene. This CDR3 has 13 amino acids. CDR3 DNA: TGCGCCAGCAGTCAACTACAGTTAGAGACCCAGTACTTC. Its protein is CASSQLQLETQYF. The full variable domain, completed using reference TRBV5-1 and TRBJ2-5, is KAGVTQTPRYLIKTRGQQVTLSCSPISGHRSVSWYQQTPGQGLQFLFEYFSETQRNKGNFPGRFSGRQFSNSRSEMNVSTLELGDSALYLCASSQLQLETQYFGPGTRLLVL.

V usage is TRBV2 and J usage is TRBJ2-2, with D perhaps matching TRBD1 (5 bases). V lost 3 bases and J lost 0, with 8 bases in between. This CDR3 contains 15 residues. From germline, CDR1 is SNHLY and CDR2 FYNNEI. The CDR3 bases are TGTGCCAGCAGTGAGGTGACAGCGAACACCGGGGAGCTGTTTTTT. It codes for CASSEVTANTGELFF.

This clone occurred once. The chain links TRBV27 to TRBJ2-1; D possibly corresponds to TRBD2 (6 bases). The CDR3 is 15 amino acids. V gave up 4 bases and J gave up 7 bases, with 17 bases separating them. CDR1 is MNHEY, CDR2 SMNVEV, per germline (reference sequence). The CDR3 protein is CASSSPGLGFNEQFF. The CDR3 DNA follows: TGTGCCAGCAGTTCTCCGGGACTCGGATTTAATGAGCAGTTCTTC.

This chain links TRBV5-6 with TRBJ2-7, with D perhaps matching TRBD1 or TRBD2 (5 bases each). Trimming took 5 bases from V and 2 from J, leaving 11 bases between them. The CDR3 loop spans 13 amino acids. The V gene's germline CDR1 is SGHDT and CDR2 YYEEEE. DNA for the CDR3: TGTGCCAGCAGGGGGACGGGGACCTACGAGCAGTACTTC. Protein: CASRGTGTYEQYF.

The chain uses TRBV19 and TRBJ2-4; D is possibly TRBD1 or TRBD2 (5 bases each). The CDR3 has 15 amino acids. V was cut by 1 base and J by 0 bases, with 7 bases left in between. Germline V gene lookup returns CDR1 LNHDA and CDR2 SQIVND (reference sequence). CDR3 DNA sequence: TGTGCCAGTAGTATAGGAGGGACAGCCAAAAACATTCAGTACTTC. As protein: CASSIGGTAKNIQYF.

The V and J genes are TRBV7-8 and TRBJ1-6; perhaps TRBD1 as D (6 bases). The V gene's germline CDR1 is SGHVS and CDR2 FQNEAQ. CDR3 size: 15 residues. Between the trimmed V and J ends, which lost 4 bases and 6 bases, there was a span of 13 bases. The CDR3 sequence is CASSSEDSLNSPLHF. CDR3 DNA sequence: TGTGCCAGCAGCTCCGAGGACAGCCTTAATTCACCCCTCCACTTT.

The V gene is TRBV19, the J gene TRBJ2-7; D ambiguous. Germline CDR1 and CDR2: LNHDA and SQIVND (reference sequence). V lost 4 bases and J lost 7, with 20 bases in between. CDR3 length: 15 amino acids. In nucleotides, the CDR3 is TGTGCCAGTAGTACCTCGCCACTTACCAAAACAGAGCAGTACTTC. Its translation: CASSTSPLTKTEQYF.

The CDR3 DNA reads as TGTGCCAGCAGCCCCACGGGTCCTTTTGCCACTGAAGCTTTCTTT. This gives the protein CASSPTGPFATEAFF. The chain couples TRBV7-9 to TRBJ1-1, with D uncertain. Trimming left V 5 bases short and J 4 bases short, with 17 bases between. The CDR3 is 15 residues long. The germline V gene has CDR1 SEHNR and CDR2 FQNEAQ (reference sequence).

The CDR3 coding sequence is TGTGCCAGCAGCTTGCACGACAGTCGTTTGCAGTATTTT. Protein sequence: CASSLHDSRLQYF. The chain uses TRBV5-4 and TRBJ2-3; possible D gene TRBD1, 5 bases. Per the germline V gene, CDR1 is SGHNT and CDR2 is YYREEE (reference sequence). This CDR3 has 13 amino acids. The ends were cut back, 1 base at V and 11 bases at J, with 14 bases in the middle.

The chain employs TRBV7-2 and TRBJ2-7, with D perhaps assigned TRBD1 or TRBD2 (6 bases each). Trimming took off 2 bases at V and 1 base at J, with 12 bases between the two ends. CDR1 SGHTA and CDR2 FQGNSA come from the germline V gene. This CDR3 has 15 amino acids. The CDR3 reads CASSLQEGGSYEQYF. The CDR3 DNA is TGTGCCAGCAGCTTACAGGAAGGGGGGTCCTACGAGCAGTACTTC.

The rearrangement joins TRBV6-5 to TRBJ1-3; D gene uncertain. The CDR3 extends over 13 amino acids. Germline loops: CDR1 MNHEY, CDR2 SVGAGI. V lost 5 bases and J 3 bases, leaving 8 bases between the germline ends. This chain's CDR3 is CASSRRSGNTIYF. DNA of the CDR3: TGTGCCAGCAGTCGTCGGAGTGGAAACACCATATATTTT.

V and J are TRBV7-2 and TRBJ2-3; D unresolved. Germline loops: CDR1 SGHTA, CDR2 FQGNSA. V was trimmed by 7 bases and J by 6 bases, leaving 14 bases between them. The CDR3 is 13 amino acids. The CDR3 sequence: CASTPLVGDTQYF. In DNA, the CDR3 is TGTGCCAGCACCCCGTTGGTGGGGGATACGCAGTATTTT. Drawing the rest from reference TRBV7-2 and TRBJ2-3, the complete variable domain is GAGVSQSPSNKVTEKGKDVELRCDPISGHTALYWYRQSLGQGLEFLIYFQGNSAPDKSGLPSDRFSAERTGGSVSTLTIQRTQQEDSAVYLCASTPLVGDTQYFGPGTRLTVL.

The chain joins TRBV25-1 to TRBJ2-4, with 15 positions matching TRBD2. V shed 6 bases, J shed 8 bases, and the junction held 8 bases outside the gene matches. Germline CDR1 is MGHDK and CDR2 is SYGVNS. The CDR3 consists of 16 residues. The CDR3 bases are TGTGCCAGCAGGGGGACTAGCGGGAGGCACCGGGACATTCAGTACTTC. Protein sequence: CASRGTSGRHRDIQYF.

With regard to this clone: The identical CDR3 is also encoded by other nucleotide sequences in the sample. This chain links TRBV6-5 with TRBJ1-2; TRBD1 matches 7 bases. Unmatched junction bases numbered 5, after V lost 0 bases and J lost 4 bases. Germline V gene data show CDR1 as MNHEY and CDR2 as SVGAGI. There are 15 residues in the CDR3. In DNA, the CDR3 is TGTGCCAGCAGTTACTCAGGCAGGGGGGCCTATGGCTACACCTTC. This translates into CASSYSGRGAYGYTF.